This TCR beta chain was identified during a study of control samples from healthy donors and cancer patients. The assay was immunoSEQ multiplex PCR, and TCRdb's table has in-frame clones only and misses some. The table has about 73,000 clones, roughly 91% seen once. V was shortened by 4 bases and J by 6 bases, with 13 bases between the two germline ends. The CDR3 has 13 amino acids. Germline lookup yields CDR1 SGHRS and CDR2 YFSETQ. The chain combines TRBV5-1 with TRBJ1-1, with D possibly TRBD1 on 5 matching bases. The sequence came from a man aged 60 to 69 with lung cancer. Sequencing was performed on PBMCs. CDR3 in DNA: TGCGCCAGCAGCCCCGGGGCGCAGCCTGAAGCTTTCTTT. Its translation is CASSPGAQPEAFF.